The rows below give T cell receptor beta chains drawn from one sample of a study of CD8 T cells in ankylosing spondylitis. TCRdb re-called the 5' RACE reads with MiXCR, one entry per CDR3 protein. The data contain 200,000 to 300,000 distinct CDR3 sequences, roughly a tenth of them singletons. Specimen: blood, either unsorted or a sorted T cell fraction (not recorded which). The source of these receptors is a male donor with ankylosing spondylitis or in good health (not recorded which). Both conserved end residues are trimmed from each CDR3. A D gene is named only where the DNA matches it firmly.

j_call: TRBJ1-3
d_call: -
v_call: TRBV1
cdr3_aa: TSRPGQGENTIY

j_call: TRBJ2-7
d_call: TRBD1
v_call: TRBV6-5
cdr3_aa: ASSYSRDRRYEQY

j_call: TRBJ2-1
d_call: TRBD2
v_call: TRBV30
cdr3_aa: AWSYGLAHEQF

j_call: TRBJ2-3
d_call: TRBD2
v_call: TRBV5-1
cdr3_aa: ASSSASGGASTDTQY

j_call: TRBJ2-3
d_call: TRBD1
v_call: TRBV2
cdr3_aa: ASGDSFRDTDTQY

j_call: TRBJ1-1
d_call: -
v_call: TRBV19
cdr3_aa: ASSRAVNTEAF

j_call: TRBJ2-1
d_call: -
v_call: TRBV2
cdr3_aa: ASTLMGGAYNEQF

j_call: TRBJ2-1
d_call: -
v_call: TRBV5-5
cdr3_aa: ASSLAPGSYNEQF

j_call: TRBJ2-2
d_call: TRBD1
v_call: TRBV3-1
cdr3_aa: ASSQSSGTGAGELF

j_call: TRBJ2-3
d_call: TRBD1
v_call: TRBV20-1
cdr3_aa: SAGTGMFTDTQY

j_call: TRBJ2-7
d_call: -
v_call: TRBV7-2
cdr3_aa: ASSRPTEQAGEQY

j_call: TRBJ2-2
d_call: -
v_call: TRBV30
cdr3_aa: AWSGGTRPGELF

j_call: TRBJ1-1
d_call: -
v_call: TRBV10-2
cdr3_aa: ASSEQENTEAF

j_call: TRBJ2-3
d_call: TRBD2
v_call: TRBV7-2
cdr3_aa: ASSLVGGPGTDTQY

j_call: TRBJ2-1
d_call: -
v_call: TRBV5-1
cdr3_aa: ASSFMARNDEQF

j_call: TRBJ2-7
d_call: -
v_call: TRBV29-1
cdr3_aa: SALRAGRGEQY

j_call: TRBJ2-7
d_call: -
v_call: TRBV6-5
cdr3_aa: ASSYSKRGHEQY

j_call: TRBJ2-2
d_call: -
v_call: TRBV11-3
cdr3_aa: ASSLDSAGTGELF

j_call: TRBJ2-2
d_call: -
v_call: TRBV6-5
cdr3_aa: ASSYSAGELF

j_call: TRBJ2-1
d_call: TRBD2
v_call: TRBV5-1
cdr3_aa: ASSLEGLAVNEQF

j_call: TRBJ2-1
d_call: -
v_call: TRBV7-2
cdr3_aa: ASSFLGGYNEQF

j_call: TRBJ2-6
d_call: TRBD1
v_call: TRBV2
cdr3_aa: ASKGDRAGANVLT

j_call: TRBJ1-1
d_call: TRBD1
v_call: TRBV7-9
cdr3_aa: ASSYDRGGGAF

j_call: TRBJ1-2
d_call: TRBD1
v_call: TRBV6-1
cdr3_aa: ASSAGQGGDYT

j_call: TRBJ2-1
d_call: -
v_call: TRBV4-2
cdr3_aa: ASSQEFSGPGDEQF

j_call: TRBJ1-1
d_call: -
v_call: TRBV7-9
cdr3_aa: ASSLGQILDTEAF

j_call: TRBJ2-3
d_call: TRBD2
v_call: TRBV27
cdr3_aa: ASSLTERGGGDTQY

j_call: TRBJ2-3
d_call: -
v_call: TRBV29-1
cdr3_aa: SVGTDTQY

j_call: TRBJ2-1
d_call: -
v_call: TRBV14
cdr3_aa: ASSQVGGPGHRFNEQF

j_call: TRBJ1-1
d_call: -
v_call: TRBV6-2/TRBV6-3
cdr3_aa: ASNQGWGNAEAF

j_call: TRBJ2-7
d_call: TRBD1
v_call: TRBV27
cdr3_aa: ASSSRWDSNYEQY

j_call: TRBJ2-5
d_call: -
v_call: TRBV6-6
cdr3_aa: ASSYRETQY

j_call: TRBJ2-3
d_call: TRBD2
v_call: TRBV3-1
cdr3_aa: ASSPRGGLASDTQY